This T cell receptor (beta chain) was sequenced for a study of T-cell memory formation after mild COVID-19. Study-level background: Clusters of TCRs were largely donor specific.

Of note for this clonotype: Its antigen is not identified.

Each CDR3 protein gets one entry after TCRdb re-called the 5' RACE reads with MiXCR. The sample yields some 320,000 distinct CDR3 sequences, roughly an eighth seen once. General study findings and limits: Contracting clones from day 15 to 85 showed balanced CD4/CD8; later expanders favored CD4+. Nothing showed for sure that second-wave clones peaking on day 37 were SARS-CoV-2 specific. The main location of contracting CD4+ clones was CM and EM, and that of contracting CD8+ clones was EMRA.

Germline V gene lookup returns CDR1 LGHNA and CDR2 YNFKEQ. CDR3 length: 16 residues. Trimming took 0 bases from V and 8 from J; bases not matched to a gene: 8. V usage is TRBV4-2 and J usage is TRBJ1-4, with 8 bases fitting TRBD1. The material sequenced was PBMCs or a T cell subset sorted from them (not recorded which). The receptor's source is a man between 18 and 29 years old who had mild COVID-19 (a few samples of this study predate the infection). Cell type and time point are not known. This CDR3 reads CASSQEGTGQGEKLFF. CDR3 nucleotides: TGTGCCAGCAGCCAAGAAGGGACAGGTCAGGGAGAAAAACTGTTTTTT.